This T cell receptor beta chain stems from a study of T cell repertoires in cytomegalovirus infection. Findings and caveats of the study: CMV-specific TCR beta clonotypes restricted by HLA-C were the ones dominating the ex vivo response.

The V gene lost 2 bases and the J gene lost 2 bases, with 14 bases spanning the gap. CDR3 length: 16 amino acids. Germline V CDR1 and CDR2: KGHDR, SFDVKD. TCRdb reprocessed the reads via MiXCR and lists one record per CDR3 protein. There are around 450,000 distinct CDR3 sequences in the sample; roughly 31% occur only once, and approximately 15% lies in the top ten. In the case of this clonotype: Its specificity is unknown.

Sequenced: PBMCs. The rearrangement uses TRBV24-1 and TRBJ2-5; D is possibly TRBD2 (5 bases). The sequence was obtained from a human donor in good health (CMV status not recorded). Some clones in this sample may be carry-over from other donors' samples. Here the CDR3 DNA reads TGTGCCACCAGTGATTCGACTACTTATTTTCAAGAGACCCAGTACTTC. Residues: CATSDSTTYFQETQYF.